A single sample gave rise to the 21 T cell receptor beta chains below, sequenced in a study of blood T cell repertoires in COVID-19. Sequencing used immunoSEQ multiplex PCR; TCRdb keeps in-frame clones, though not all of them. The data show about 290,000 clones, roughly 85% seen once. The specimen sequenced was peripheral blood. The receptors here all came from a young woman with active or convalescent COVID-19.

This clone was seen a few times. CDR3 DNA sequence: TGTGCCAGCAGCTCGGAGGAGGATCCTAATGAAAAACTGTTTTTT. This encodes CASSSEEDPNEKLFF. The rearrangement links TRBV5-5 to TRBJ1-4; no firm D call. The CDR3 totals 15 residues. Deletions cut 3 bases from V and 3 bases from J, with 12 bases between. CDR1 and CDR2 from the germline V gene are SGHKS and YYEKEE (reference sequence).

This clone was observed a single time. The V call is TRBV19, the J call TRBJ1-2; 7 nucleotides agree with TRBD1. Trimming took 9 bases from V and 8 from J; bases not matched to a gene: 9. The CDR3 sequence is 12 residues long. Germline V gene data show CDR1 as LNHDA and CDR2 as SQIVND (reference sequence). CDR3: CASGRDSGGYTF. For the CDR3, the DNA is TGTGCCAGCGGCCGGGACAGCGGGGGCTACACCTTC.

J is TRBJ1-1 and V is TRBV14; no clear D. Trimming stripped 5 bases from V and 0 bases from J, with 7 bases between. This CDR3 has 13 amino acids. Germline CDR1 SGHDN, CDR2 FVKESK. The CDR3 coding sequence is TGTGCCAGCAGCGCCCAGTTGAACACTGAAGCTTTCTTT. This encodes CASSAQLNTEAFF.

The rearrangement uses TRBV27 and TRBJ1-1; a possible D gene is TRBD1 (5 bases). The CDR3 has 15 residues. V gave up 2 bases and J gave up 1 base, with 11 bases separating them. The germline V gene encodes CDR1 MNHEY and CDR2 SMNVEV (reference sequence). This CDR3 is CASSLAGLGNTEAFF. The CDR3 DNA is TGTGCCAGCAGTTTAGCGGGGCTAGGGAACACTGAAGCTTTCTTT.

The CDR3 DNA is TGTGCCAGCAGTTGGAGCGGGGGGTACGAGCAGTACTTC. This encodes CASSWSGGYEQYF. The V call is TRBV27, the J call TRBJ2-7; TRBD2 matches at 9 bases. CDR1 is MNHEY and CDR2 is SMNVEV in the germline V gene (reference sequence). V was clipped by 4 bases and J by 4 bases; unmatched bases: 2. This CDR3 has 13 residues.

The V and J genes are TRBV5-1 and TRBJ2-7; 14 positions match TRBD2. The DNA end favors TRBJ2-5, so the J call may be wrong. CDR1 and CDR2 from the germline V gene are SGHRS and YFSETQ. The CDR3 has 17 residues. This chain's CDR3 is CASSLLGLAGGQETQYF. CDR3 nucleotide sequence: TGCGCCAGCAGCCTACTAGGACTAGCGGGGGGTCAAGAGACCCAGTACTTC.

The chain is built from TRBV9 and TRBJ2-7, with TRBD1 matching 8 bases. V shed 4 bases and J 6 bases; nucleotides not matched to a gene: 18. The length of the CDR3 is 17 residues. The germline V gene encodes CDR1 SGDLS and CDR2 YYNGEE. CDR3 residues: CASSPSPGQALRGEQYF. CDR3 sequence (DNA): TGTGCCAGCAGCCCCTCACCGGGACAGGCTCTTAGGGGCGAGCAGTACTTC.

Of note for this clone: The same CDR3 arises from other DNA sequences in this sample as well. The genes are TRBV19 and TRBJ1-2; no definite D call. V lost 2 bases to trimming and J lost 3 bases, with 7 bases between them. CDR3 length equals 13 residues. Germline lookup yields CDR1 LNHDA and CDR2 SQIVND (reference sequence). Here the CDR3 DNA reads TGTGCCAGTAGTATAAGCCGGGACTATGGCTACACCTTC. This gives the protein CASSISRDYGYTF.

The genes are TRBV3-1 (or the pseudogene TRBV3-2) and TRBJ1-3, with a possible D match to TRBD1 (5 bases). CDR3 length equals 14 residues. The V and J ends lost 1 base and 8 bases respectively, with 12 bases between them. The germline gives CDR1 LGHDT, CDR2 YNNKEL (reference sequence). DNA for the CDR3: TGTGCCAGCAGCCAAGTAGGATGGGGGGACACCATATATTTT. It translates to CASSQVGWGDTIYF.

This clone was seen only a few times. V and J are TRBV5-1 and TRBJ1-1; 7 nucleotides match TRBD1. V dropped 4 bases and J dropped 4; count of bases not matched to a gene: 7. The germline V gene has CDR1 SGHRS and CDR2 YFSETQ. The CDR3 has 14 residues. The CDR3: CASSNQGVGTEAFF. CDR3 nucleotides: TGCGCCAGCAGCAATCAGGGGGTAGGCACTGAAGCTTTCTTT.

V is TRBV4-3 and J is TRBJ2-2, with TRBD1 identical over 12 bases. V lost 1 base, J lost 13 bases, and 10 bases stayed unmatched. The CDR3 loop spans 16 amino acids. Germline CDR1 reads LGHNA; CDR2 reads YSLEER. The DNA for the CDR3 is TGCGCCAGCAGCCAAGGACCCGGGACAGGGGGCAGGGCGCTGTTTTTT. It yields the protein CASSQGPGTGGRALFF.

The chain joins TRBV15 to TRBJ2-7; D is possibly TRBD2 (6 bases). The CDR3 has 15 residues. Germline V gives CDR1 LNHNV, CDR2 YYDKDF (reference sequence). V was trimmed by 1 base and J by 2 bases, leaving 12 bases between them. The CDR3 loop reads CATSRARGVAYEQYF. The DNA of the CDR3 is TGTGCCACCAGCAGAGCCCGCGGGGTAGCCTACGAGCAGTACTTC. The full variable domain, its missing parts supplied by reference TRBV15 and TRBJ2-7, is DAMVIQNPRYQVTQFGKPVTLSCSQTLNHNVMYWYQQKSSQAPKLLFHYYDKDFNNEADTPDNFQSRRPNTSFCFLDIRSPGLGDTAMYLCATSRARGVAYEQYFGPGTRLTVT.

The V and J genes are TRBV9 and TRBJ2-5; a possible D gene is TRBD2 (5 bases). Germline assignment: CDR1 SGDLS and CDR2 YYNGEE. The V end lost 2 bases, the J end lost 2 bases, and 22 bases lay between the germline ends. The CDR3 loop spans 18 amino acids. CDR3 sequence (DNA): TGTGCCAGCAGCGTGGGTCCTCGGAGAGCGGTTGGTCAAGAGACCCAGTACTTC. This sequence encodes CASSVGPRRAVGQETQYF. Drawing the rest from reference TRBV9 and TRBJ2-5, the complete variable domain is DSGVTQTPKHLITATGQRVTLRCSPRSGDLSVYWYQQSLDQGLQFLIQYYNGEERAKGNILERFSAQQFPDLHSELNLSSLELGDSALYFCASSVGPRRAVGQETQYFGPGTRLLVL.

This chain links TRBV28 with TRBJ2-1; D is perhaps TRBD2 (7 bases). V was clipped by 3 bases and J by 8 bases, with 41 bases between them. This CDR3 has 23 amino acids. Germline assignment: CDR1 MDHEN and CDR2 SYDVKM. The CDR3 DNA reads TGTGCCAGCAGTTTGCCCGGTGCGCGGCATCGGGGGACCGGGGGGCTAATTTTCGATGAGCAGTTCTTC. Translation: CASSLPGARHRGTGGLIFDEQFF.

The V and J genes are TRBV16 and TRBJ2-1, with 12 bases aligning to TRBD2. This CDR3 comprises 14 residues. V shed 5 bases and J 15 bases; nucleotides not matched to a gene: 11. Germline values: CDR1 KGHSY, CDR2 FQNENV. CDR3 DNA sequence: TGTGCCAGCAGCACCGACGGACTAGCGGGGCGGCGGTTCTTC. This translates into CASSTDGLAGRRFF.

The rearrangement links TRBV6-5 to TRBJ2-5; weak D call: TRBD2 (6 bases). V gave up 0 bases and J gave up 1 base, with 12 bases separating them. The CDR3 is 16 residues long. CDR1 is MNHEY, CDR2 SVGAGI, per germline. CDR3 in amino acids: CASSYSLGGVQETQYF. The CDR3 DNA follows: TGTGCCAGCAGTTACTCATTAGGCGGGGTCCAAGAGACCCAGTACTTC.

The chain is built from TRBV7-3 and TRBJ1-4; possibly TRBD1 for D (5 bases). The length of the CDR3 is 16 residues. Per the germline V gene, CDR1 is SGHTA and CDR2 is FQGTGA. V lost 4 bases and J lost 7, with 19 bases in between. The CDR3 bases are TGTGCCAGCAGCTCCGGTGGGGCAGCCCTTTTTGAAAAACTGTTTTTT. Its translation: CASSSGGAALFEKLFF.

The chain recombines TRBV15 with TRBJ2-3; D might be TRBD1 (5 bases). Per the germline V gene, CDR1 is LNHNV and CDR2 is YYDKDF (reference sequence). This CDR3 spans 14 amino acids. Trimming removed 2 bases at V and 3 bases at J, with 9 bases between. The chain's CDR3 is CATSRPRQTDTQYF. The CDR3 DNA follows: TGTGCCACCAGCAGACCGAGACAGACAGATACGCAGTATTTT.

This sequence joins TRBV7-9 and TRBJ2-5, with TRBD2 matching over 11 bases. Germline CDR1 and CDR2: SEHNR and FQNEAQ (reference sequence). V trimming: 6 bases; J trimming: 5 bases; junction bases outside the gene matches: 5. CDR3 length: 14 residues. This CDR3 is CASSPGLADETQYF. In DNA, the CDR3 is TGTGCCAGCAGTCCGGGACTAGCGGACGAGACCCAGTACTTC.

This clone was picked up a small number of times. The V and J genes are TRBV9 and TRBJ1-4; D is possibly TRBD1 (5 bases). CDR1 and CDR2 from the germline V gene are SGDLS and YYNGEE. This CDR3 has 14 residues. Trimming left V 1 base short and J 4 bases short, with 8 bases between. The CDR3: CASSVPGRNEKLFF. The CDR3 coding sequence is TGTGCCAGCAGCGTACCAGGGCGTAATGAAAAACTGTTTTTT.

The chain is built from TRBV5-6 and TRBJ2-1; 7 nucleotides agree with TRBD1. Unmatched junction bases numbered 7, after V lost 0 bases and J lost 10 bases. Germline V lookup: CDR1 SGHDT, CDR2 YYEEEE. The CDR3 has 14 amino acids. The CDR3 here is CASSLAQGVGEQFF. The DNA for the CDR3 is TGTGCCAGCAGCTTGGCGCAGGGGGTCGGGGAGCAGTTCTTC.